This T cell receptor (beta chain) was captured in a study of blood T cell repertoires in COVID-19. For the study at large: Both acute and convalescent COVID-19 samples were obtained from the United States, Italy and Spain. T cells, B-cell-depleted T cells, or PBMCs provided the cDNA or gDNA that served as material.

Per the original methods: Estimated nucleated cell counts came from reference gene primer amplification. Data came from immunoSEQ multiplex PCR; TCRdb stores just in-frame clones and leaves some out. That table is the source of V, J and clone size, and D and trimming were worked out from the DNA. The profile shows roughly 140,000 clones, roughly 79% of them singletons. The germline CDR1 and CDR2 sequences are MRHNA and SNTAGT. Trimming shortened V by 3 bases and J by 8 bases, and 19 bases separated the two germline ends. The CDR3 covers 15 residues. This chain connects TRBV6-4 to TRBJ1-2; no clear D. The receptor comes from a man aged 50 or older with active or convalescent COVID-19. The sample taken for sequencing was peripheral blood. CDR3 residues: CASSDDWVGSGGYTF. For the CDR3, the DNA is TGTGCCAGCAGTGATGATTGGGTCGGAAGCGGCGGCTACACCTTC.